These T cell receptor beta chains were read from a single sample in a study of CD8 T cells in ankylosing spondylitis. TCRdb ran MiXCR on the 5' RACE reads and lists one entry per CDR3 protein. The data show under 850,000 distinct CDR3 sequences, around 19% seen once. The sequenced sample consisted of blood, either unsorted or a sorted T cell fraction (not recorded which). These receptors were obtained from a male donor with ankylosing spondylitis. CDR3s include the opening cysteine and the closing phenylalanine or tryptophan. D genes are given only for firm matches. Some rows mark clone size as missing; the rest say once, few, many or name a class of expanded clone.

j_gene | v_gene | d_gene | abundance | len | CDR3aa | CDR3nt
TRBJ1-1 | TRBV3-1 | . | . | 16 | CASSQDRGGPTTEAFF | TGTGCCAGCAGCCAAGATAGGGGGGGGCCGACCACTGAAGCTTTCTTT
TRBJ1-2 | TRBV2 | . | many | 14 | CASSEWGLGYGYTF | TGTGCCAGCAGTGAATGGGGGCTCGGCTATGGCTACACCTTC
TRBJ2-3 | TRBV4-1 | . | few | 14 | CASSQGTNTDTQYF | TGCGCCAGCAGCCAAGGGACTAACACAGATACGCAGTATTTT
TRBJ2-7 | TRBV6-2/TRBV6-3 | TRBD2 | . | 14 | CASSVLAGTYEQYF | TGTGCCAGCAGCGTACTAGCGGGAACCTACGAGCAGTACTTC
TRBJ2-3 | TRBV20-1 | . | few | 12 | CSARGVMDTQYF | TGCAGTGCTAGGGGTGTAATGGATACGCAGTATTTT
TRBJ2-5 | TRBV20-1 | . | . | 14 | CSARGTQYLETQYF | TGCAGTGCTAGAGGGACACAGTATCTGGAGACCCAGTACTTC
TRBJ1-2 | TRBV7-9 | TRBD1 | . | 14 | CASSLADRVDGYTF | TGTGCCAGCAGCTTAGCAGACAGGGTGGATGGCTACACCTTC
TRBJ2-7 | TRBV19 | . | . | 15 | CASSIESRGSYEQYF | TGTGCCAGTAGTATAGAAAGCAGGGGATCCTACGAGCAGTACTTC
TRBJ1-1 | TRBV28 | . | few | 11 | CASSLRAEAFF | TGTGCCAGCAGTTTGAGGGCGGAGGCTTTCTTT
TRBJ2-1 | TRBV3-1 | . | few | 12 | CASSTIGNEQFF | TGTGCCAGCAGCACTATTGGGAATGAGCAGTTCTTC
TRBJ2-1 | TRBV30 | TRBD2 | . | 12 | CAWNREGNEQFF | TGTGCCTGGAACCGGGAGGGCAATGAGCAGTTCTTC
TRBJ2-1 | TRBV30 | . | few | 15 | CAWSGGPPGRDEQFF | TGTGCCTGGAGTGGGGGGCCCCCAGGGCGCGATGAGCAGTTCTTC
TRBJ1-1 | TRBV20-1 | . | few | 12 | CSARDSGPEAFF | TGCAGTGCTAGGGACAGTGGGCCTGAAGCTTTCTTT
TRBJ1-6 | TRBV12-3/TRBV12-4 | . | few | 12 | CASSLEELPLHF | TGTGCCAGCAGTTTAGAGGAGTTGCCCCTCCACTTT
TRBJ1-1 | TRBV30 | TRBD1 | few | 11 | CAWSWDREAFF | TGTGCCTGGAGTTGGGACAGAGAAGCTTTCTTT
TRBJ1-5 | TRBV30 | . | few | 13 | CAWSVGEERPQHF | TGTGCCTGGAGTGTAGGGGAAGAACGGCCCCAGCATTTT
TRBJ2-3 | TRBV5-1 | TRBD1 | few | 16 | CASSSDRGLLEDTQYF | TGCGCCAGCAGCTCCGACAGGGGCTTATTAGAAGATACGCAGTATTTT
TRBJ2-2 | TRBV5-1 | . | . | 14 | CASSLRVQTGELFF | TGCGCCAGCAGCTTGAGGGTGCAGACCGGGGAGCTGTTTTTT
TRBJ2-1 | TRBV24-1 | . | . | 15 | CATGSGADPRDEQFF | TGTGCCACCGGTTCTGGGGCAGACCCAAGGGATGAGCAGTTCTTC
TRBJ2-1 | TRBV10-1 | . | . | 11 | CASSGGREQFF | TGCGCCAGCAGTGGGGGGAGAGAGCAGTTCTTC
TRBJ2-7 | TRBV4-1 | . | few | 14 | CASSQDLPAWEQYF | TGCGCCAGCAGCCAAGATTTACCCGCTTGGGAGCAGTACTTC
TRBJ1-3 | TRBV3-1 | . | . | 15 | CASSPRWRSGNTIYF | TGTGCCAGCAGCCCCCGTTGGCGGAGTGGAAACACCATATATTTT
TRBJ2-2 | TRBV4-1 | TRBD2 | . | 15 | CASSAGLGNTGELFF | TGCGCCAGCAGCGCGGGACTAGGGAACACCGGGGAGCTGTTTTTT
TRBJ2-7 | TRBV7-2 | . | few | 15 | CASSSAVGSAYEQYF | TGTGCCAGCAGCTCAGCGGTGGGTAGTGCTTACGAGCAGTACTTC
TRBJ2-4 | TRBV5-1 | . | few | 14 | CASSSGTNENIQYF | TGCGCCAGCAGCTCCGGGACAAACGAAAACATTCAGTACTTC
TRBJ2-2 | TRBV15 | TRBD2 | few | 16 | CATSKGTSDGTGELFF | TGTGCCACCAGCAAAGGGACTAGCGACGGCACCGGGGAGCTGTTTTTT
TRBJ1-2 | TRBV18 | TRBD1 | few | 16 | CAPAQRDRVGGYGYTF | TGTGCTCCAGCTCAGCGGGACAGGGTTGGCGGCTATGGCTACACCTTC
TRBJ2-1 | TRBV6-2/TRBV6-3 | . | few | 12 | CASSTTVNEQFF | TGTGCCAGCAGCACGACCGTAAATGAGCAGTTCTTC
TRBJ2-5 | TRBV20-1 | . | . | 12 | CSAPTTQEIQYF | TGCAGTGCCCCGACTACCCAAGAGATCCAGTACTTC
TRBJ2-7 | TRBV5-1 | . | many | 18 | CASSLRGNTGLLPYEQYF | TGCGCCAGCAGCTTGAGGGGAAACACGGGACTGCTCCCCTACGAGCAGTACTTC
TRBJ1-1 | TRBV29-1 | . | few | 13 | CSVPDNMNTEAFF | TGCAGCGTCCCAGACAACATGAACACTGAAGCTTTCTTT
TRBJ2-1 | TRBV12-3/TRBV12-4 | TRBD1 | many | 14 | CASSFPDRASEQFF | TGTGCCAGCAGTTTCCCCGACAGGGCTAGTGAGCAGTTCTTC
TRBJ1-5 | TRBV28 | . | few | 15 | CASSNDRISNQPQHF | TGTGCCAGCAGCAACGACAGGATCAGCAATCAGCCCCAGCATTTT
TRBJ2-3 | TRBV9 | . | . | 16 | CASSARPQGITDTQYF | TGTGCCAGCAGCGCCCGACCCCAAGGCATCACAGATACGCAGTATTTT
TRBJ2-1 | TRBV7-9 | . | few | 14 | CASSPPDPDLEQFF | TGTGCCAGCAGCCCCCCGGACCCGGATTTAGAGCAGTTCTTC
TRBJ1-1 | TRBV5-5 | . | . | 14 | CASSLSEGITEAFF | TGTGCCAGCAGCTTGTCGGAGGGAATCACTGAAGCTTTCTTT
TRBJ2-1 | TRBV7-2 | . | . | 14 | CASTWTISYNEQFF | TGTGCCAGCACATGGACTATCTCCTACAATGAGCAGTTCTTC
TRBJ2-2 | TRBV6-2/TRBV6-3 | . | . | 16 | CASSYGHRANTGELFF | TGTGCCAGCAGTTACGGACACCGCGCGAACACCGGGGAGCTGTTTTTT
TRBJ2-1 | TRBV7-9 | TRBD2 | many | 15 | CASSLDRGGYNEQFF | TGTGCCAGCAGCTTAGACCGCGGGGGGTACAATGAGCAGTTCTTC
TRBJ2-6 | TRBV6-2/TRBV6-3 | . | . | 17 | CASSYGARRSGANVLTF | TGTGCCAGCAGTTACGGGGCCAGAAGGTCTGGGGCCAACGTCCTGACTTTC
TRBJ2-7 | TRBV6-2/TRBV6-3 | TRBD2 | few | 15 | CASSPASGRGYEQYF | TGTGCCAGCAGCCCAGCTAGCGGGAGAGGGTACGAGCAGTACTTC
TRBJ2-7 | TRBV20-1 | . | few | 19 | CSARDRSGGFRGGVSEQYF | TGCAGTGCTAGAGATCGGTCAGGGGGATTTCGCGGGGGAGTTTCCGAGCAGTACTTC
TRBJ2-5 | TRBV3-1 | TRBD2 | . | 16 | CASSQEFGLAGGTQYF | TGTGCCAGCAGCCAAGAGTTCGGTTTGGCGGGGGGGACCCAGTACTTC
TRBJ1-2 | TRBV20-1 | . | few | 13 | CSAPYTGVSGYTF | TGCAGTGCTCCTTACACAGGTGTTAGTGGCTACACCTTC
TRBJ2-5 | TRBV9 | TRBD2 | few | 16 | CASSSLAGGRGETQYF | TGTGCCAGCAGCAGCTTAGCGGGAGGCCGGGGAGAGACCCAGTACTTC
TRBJ2-7 | TRBV12-3/TRBV12-4 | . | . | 13 | CAQTEGRTYEQYF | TGTGCGCAGACGGAGGGCAGAACCTACGAGCAGTACTTC
TRBJ1-4 | TRBV11-2 | . | . | 15 | CASSPWGQTNEKLFF | TGTGCCAGCAGCCCTTGGGGGCAGACTAATGAAAAACTGTTTTTT
TRBJ1-1 | TRBV5-1 | . | few | 13 | CASSPRPYSEAFF | TGCGCCAGCAGCCCTCGACCTTATTCGGAAGCTTTCTTT
TRBJ2-3 | TRBV9 | . | . | 13 | CASSSRPLNTQYF | TGTGCCAGCAGCTCCCGTCCGCTGAATACGCAGTATTTT
TRBJ1-4 | TRBV14 | . | few | 13 | CASSQGVGEKLFF | TGTGCCAGCAGCCAGGGGGTCGGTGAAAAACTGTTTTTT
TRBJ2-1 | TRBV6-2/TRBV6-3 | TRBD2 | . | 20 | CASSYSGGLAGGSSYNEQFF | TGTGCCAGCAGTTACTCCGGAGGACTAGCGGGGGGTAGCTCCTACAATGAGCAGTTCTTC
TRBJ2-1 | TRBV12-3/TRBV12-4 | TRBD2 | . | 15 | CASSPGGASGREQFF | TGTGCCAGCAGCCCCGGGGGGGCTAGCGGGAGGGAGCAGTTCTTC
TRBJ2-3 | TRBV5-1 | . | many | 14 | CASSLGGSTDTQYF | TGCGCCAGCAGCTTGGGCGGTAGCACAGATACGCAGTATTTT
TRBJ2-3 | TRBV14 | TRBD1 | . | 14 | CASSQTGAADTQYF | TGTGCCAGCAGCCAAACAGGGGCGGCAGATACGCAGTATTTT
TRBJ2-3 | TRBV7-9 | . | few | 15 | CASSLEEEAPDTQYF | TGTGCCAGCAGCTTAGAGGAGGAAGCTCCAGATACGCAGTATTTT